These 24 T cell receptor beta chains came from one sample sequenced in a study of OX40 agonist ivuxolimab in advanced cancers. The method was immunoSEQ multiplex PCR; TCRdb's version includes in-frame clones alone and lacks a portion of them. Of tens of thousands of clones detected, about 85% appear once; the ten largest clones hold around 5.1%. The specimen comprised CD4+ or CD8+ T cells sorted from blood, sampled in a trial of the OX40 agonist ivuxolimab. The receptors come from an adult with an advanced solid tumor such as melanoma, head and neck, liver or kidney cancer.

V gene TRBV15 combines with J gene TRBJ1-5; 7 positions agree with TRBD1. CDR1 is LNHNV and CDR2 is YYDKDF in the germline V gene (reference sequence). V dropped 0 bases and J dropped 5; count of bases not matched to a gene: 1. The CDR3 extends over 14 amino acids. CDR3 coding DNA: TGTGCCACCAGCAGAGAACAGGGGTATCAGCCCCAGCATTTT. Translation gives CATSREQGYQPQHF.

The chain combines TRBV7-9 with TRBJ2-6; 9 bases fit TRBD1. The CDR3 runs 17 residues. Germline V gene data show CDR1 as SEHNR and CDR2 as FQNEAQ (reference sequence). Trimming removed 5 bases from V and 4 bases from J; junction bases left unmatched: 9. The CDR3 coding sequence is TGTGCCAGCAGCGACCGGACAGGGGCCGAAGGGGCCAACGTCCTGACTTTC. Protein product: CASSDRTGAEGANVLTF.

The chain joins TRBV5-1 to TRBJ2-3; 11 bases align to TRBD2. Germline V lookup: CDR1 SGHRS, CDR2 YFSETQ. Trimming removed 1 base from V and 0 bases from J; junction bases left unmatched: 1. This CDR3 spans 16 amino acids. As DNA, the CDR3 is TGCGCCAGCAGCTTGCGACTAGCGGGGAGCACAGATACGCAGTATTTT. Its protein is CASSLRLAGSTDTQYF.

The CDR3 loop is CASSLISGELFF. CDR3 coding DNA: TGTGCCAGCAGTTTAATTTCCGGGGAGCTGTTTTTT. The chain combines TRBV28 with TRBJ2-2; unclear D gene. This CDR3 contains 12 residues. Germline V gene sequence: CDR1 MDHEN, CDR2 SYDVKM. The V and J ends lost 2 bases and 6 bases respectively, with 4 bases between them.

The V gene is TRBV6-5, the J gene TRBJ2-7; 12 bases fit TRBD2. Trimming took 6 bases from V and 2 from J; bases not matched to a gene: 2. The CDR3 totals 14 residues. Germline values: CDR1 MNHEY, CDR2 SVGAGI. The CDR3 sequence is CASSRLAGAYEQYF. As DNA, the CDR3 is TGTGCCAGCAGCCGACTAGCGGGGGCCTACGAGCAGTACTTC.

The rearrangement joins TRBV2 to TRBJ2-2, with D unclear. Germline V gene data show CDR1 as SNHLY and CDR2 as FYNNEI. This CDR3 contains 12 residues. The V end was cut by 7 bases, the J end by 3 bases, with 6 bases between. This chain's CDR3 is CASNRHTGELFF. CDR3 coding DNA: TGTGCCAGCAATAGGCACACCGGGGAGCTGTTTTTT.

This chain joins TRBV9 and TRBJ1-1, with D uncertain. This CDR3 has 13 amino acids. The V and J ends lost 2 bases and 5 bases respectively, with 10 bases between them. CDR1 is SGDLS, CDR2 YYNGEE, per germline. The CDR3 reads CASSVHEGTEAFF. The CDR3 coding sequence is TGTGCCAGCAGCGTCCATGAGGGTACTGAAGCTTTCTTT. Using reference TRBV9 and TRBJ1-1 for the parts outside the CDR3, the full variable domain is DSGVTQTPKHLITATGQRVTLRCSPRSGDLSVYWYQQSLDQGLQFLIQYYNGEERAKGNILERFSAQQFPDLHSELNLSSLELGDSALYFCASSVHEGTEAFFGQGTRLTVV.

V gene TRBV29-1 combines with J gene TRBJ1-2; 9 nucleotides agree with TRBD1. Trimming took 7 bases from V and 4 from J; bases not matched to a gene: 13. This CDR3 is built from 15 residues. From germline, CDR1 is SQVTM and CDR2 ANQGSEA. The CDR3: CSARALQGAGYGYTF. The CDR3 nucleotides are TGCAGCGCACGGGCCCTACAGGGGGCGGGCTATGGCTACACCTTC.

The chain recombines TRBV5-5 with TRBJ2-7; D possibly corresponds to TRBD1 (5 bases). Trimming removed 4 bases at V and 3 bases at J, with 8 bases between. CDR1 and CDR2 (germline): SGHKS, YYEKEE (reference sequence). The CDR3 runs to 12 residues. The CDR3 nucleotides read TGTGCCAGCAGCCGCAGGGACTACGAGCAGTACTTC. It codes for CASSRRDYEQYF.

Written as DNA, the CDR3 is TGTGCCAGTAGTATCACTGGCGGGACCATTCGGAATGAGCAGTTCTTC. It is translated as CASSITGGTIRNEQFF. The chain combines TRBV19 with TRBJ2-1; a possible D gene is TRBD2 (6 bases). There are 16 residues in the CDR3. V lost 3 bases to trimming and J lost 7 bases, with 19 bases between them. CDR1 is LNHDA and CDR2 is SQIVND in the germline V gene (reference sequence). Drawing the rest from reference TRBV19 and TRBJ2-1, the complete variable domain is DGGITQSPKYLFRKEGQNVTLSCEQNLNHDAMYWYRQDPGQGLRLIYYSQIVNDFQKGDIAEGYSVSREKKESFPLTVTSAQKNPTAFYLCASSITGGTIRNEQFFGPGTRLTVL.

The V and J genes are TRBV18 and TRBJ2-6, with 7 bases fitting TRBD2. The CDR3 is 12 residues long. Unmatched junction bases numbered 0, after V lost 2 bases and J lost 11 bases. Germline values: CDR1 KGHSH, CDR2 LQKENI. In DNA, the CDR3 is TGTGCCAGCTCACCAGCGGGAGACGTCCTGACTTTC. This codes for CASSPAGDVLTF.

The chain employs TRBV11-2 and TRBJ1-2, with unresolved D. Trimming pared 3 bases from V and 4 bases from J, leaving 9 bases between. There are 13 residues in the CDR3. CDR1 is SGHAT, CDR2 FQNNGV, per germline. The CDR3: CASSFNRGYGYTF. CDR3 in DNA: TGTGCCAGCAGCTTCAATCGGGGCTATGGCTACACCTTC. Filled out from reference TRBV11-2 and TRBJ1-2, the complete variable domain reads EAGVAQSPRYKIIEKRQSVAFWCNPISGHATLYWYQQILGQGPKLLIQFQNNGVVDDSQLPKDRFSAERLKGVDSTLKIQPAKLEDSAVYLCASSFNRGYGYTFGSGTRLTVV.

J is TRBJ2-5 and V is TRBV5-1; 9 nucleotides agree with TRBD1. This CDR3 spans 14 amino acids. Germline CDR1 SGHRS, CDR2 YFSETQ. The junction had 4 bases not matched to a gene; V was cut back by 4 bases and J by 3 bases. CDR3 loop: CASSATGGEETQYF. The CDR3 region has the DNA TGCGCCAGCAGCGCTACAGGGGGCGAAGAGACCCAGTACTTC.

This clone appeared a few times. The V gene is TRBV30, the J gene TRBJ1-3, with no clear D. The germline V and J ends were trimmed by 1 base and 7 bases, with 17 bases remaining between them. The CDR3 is made up of 15 amino acids. Germline V lookup: CDR1 GTSNPN, CDR2 SVGIG (reference sequence). In nucleotides, the CDR3 is TGTGCCTGGAGTGCAGGACCCCTTCAAGGGAACACCATATATTTT. Translated, it gives CAWSAGPLQGNTIYF.

The CDR3 here is CASSPRPAQETQYF. The CDR3 region has the DNA TGTGCCAGCAGTCCCAGGCCTGCCCAAGAGACCCAGTACTTC. This chain joins TRBV7-9 and TRBJ2-5; D gene unclear. This CDR3 has 14 residues. The V end lost 6 bases, the J end lost 1 base, and 12 bases lay between the germline ends. Germline CDR1 SEHNR, CDR2 FQNEAQ (reference sequence). The complete variable domain, with remaining parts taken from reference TRBV7-9 and TRBJ2-5, reads DTGVSQNPRHKITKRGQNVTFRCDPISEHNRLYWYRQTLGQGPEFLTYFQNEAQLEKSRLLSDRFSAERPKGSFSTLEIQRTEQGDSAMYLCASSPRPAQETQYFGPGTRLLVL.

A remark on this clone: This specimen includes other DNA sequences encoding the same CDR3. V is TRBV5-1 and J is TRBJ2-5, with 7 bases identical to TRBD2. The length of the CDR3 is 15 residues. Germline values: CDR1 SGHRS, CDR2 YFSETQ. The V segment lost 0 bases and the J segment 1 base; nucleotides outside the gene matches: 3. In DNA form, the CDR3 reads TGCGCCAGCAGCTTGGCCGGGACTACCCAAGAGACCCAGTACTTC. It encodes CASSLAGTTQETQYF.

This clone occurred a few times. V usage is TRBV28 and J usage is TRBJ2-7; 10 bases agree with TRBD2. Germline assignment: CDR1 MDHEN and CDR2 SYDVKM. The CDR3 consists of 16 residues. J gave up 4 bases and V 2 bases, and 8 bases lay outside the gene matches. CDR3 nucleotide sequence: TGTGCCAGCAGTTTAGGCCTAGCGGGAGCCCATTACGAGCAGTACTTC. Its translation: CASSLGLAGAHYEQYF.

The chain uses TRBV4-1 and TRBJ1-1; a weak D match, TRBD1 (5 bases). There are 16 residues in the CDR3. From germline, CDR1 is MGHRA and CDR2 YSYEKL. V lost 5 bases and J lost 1, with 17 bases in between. The CDR3 DNA follows: TGCGCCAGCAGCTTACGAGTCCGGGGGTCGAACACTGAAGCTTTCTTT. Encoded protein: CASSLRVRGSNTEAFF.

This clone was picked up a small number of times. The genes are TRBV19 and TRBJ1-1; 7 bases align to TRBD1. V lost 2 bases, J lost 3 bases, and 9 bases stayed unmatched. Germline values: CDR1 LNHDA, CDR2 SQIVND (reference sequence). The CDR3 runs 16 residues. CDR3 protein: CASSIPTSQGYTEAFF. In DNA form, the CDR3 reads TGTGCCAGTAGTATACCTACCTCACAGGGGTACACTGAAGCTTTCTTT.

V and J are TRBV7-3 and TRBJ2-6, with D perhaps matching TRBD1 (5 bases). Germline V gene sequence: CDR1 SGHTA, CDR2 FQGTGA. V was pared by 1 base and J by 2 bases, with 9 bases between. This CDR3 has 16 amino acids. CDR3 DNA sequence: TGTGCCAGCAGCTTAAGGGCAGGGACTGGGGCCAACGTCCTGACTTTC. Protein: CASSLRAGTGANVLTF.

The CDR3 DNA sequence: TGTGCCAGCAGCACCCTGCTAGCGGGAGGCCCGGTTGAGCAGTTCTTC. Residues: CASSTLLAGGPVEQFF. The chain couples TRBV5-6 to TRBJ2-1; 11 bases fit TRBD2. The CDR3 is 16 amino acids. V shed 4 bases, J shed 9 bases, and the junction held 12 bases outside the gene matches. CDR1 and CDR2 (germline): SGHDT, YYEEEE.

The chain combines TRBV5-4 with TRBJ2-1, with TRBD1 as a possible D gene (6 bases). The V gene lost 0 bases and the J gene lost 4 bases, with 11 bases spanning the gap. CDR3 size: 15 residues. Germline CDR1 and CDR2: SGHNT and YYREEE (reference sequence). CDR3 loop: CASSLEDSSYNEQFF. DNA of the CDR3: TGTGCCAGCAGCTTGGAGGACAGCAGTTACAATGAGCAGTTCTTC.

This clone was seen a few times. The chain employs TRBV15 and TRBJ2-2, with no clear D. Trimming took off 7 bases at V and 5 bases at J, with 14 bases between the two ends. The germline gives CDR1 LNHNV, CDR2 YYDKDF (reference sequence). The CDR3 length is 14 residues. The CDR3 sequence: CATNPGPPTGELFF. The DNA of the CDR3 is TGTGCCACCAACCCCGGCCCCCCAACCGGGGAGCTGTTTTTT.

This clone was counted between two and nine times. The genes are TRBV28 and TRBJ1-1; D possibly corresponds to TRBD1 (6 bases). The CDR3 totals 13 residues. Trimming left V 6 bases short and J 7 bases short, with 15 bases between. CDR1 is MDHEN, CDR2 SYDVKM, per germline. This chain's CDR3 is CASRINRAGEAFF. CDR3 bases: TGTGCCAGCAGAATAAACAGGGCGGGTGAAGCTTTCTTT.